This T cell receptor (beta chain) was identified in a study of preoperative IRX-2 immunotherapy in early breast cancer. Germline V gives CDR1 SGHRS, CDR2 YFSETQ. This CDR3 has 17 amino acids. J gave up 1 base and V 4 bases, and 11 bases lay outside the gene matches. Treatment reported: preoperative locoregional IRX-2 cytokine immunotherapy. Preoperative locoregional IRX-2 cytokine immunotherapy was tested in the phase Ib source study. Clones were read by immunoSEQ multiplex PCR, and TCRdb kept only the in-frame ones, dropping some. The profile shows approximately 100,000 clones, just over 85% of them singletons.

This chain uses TRBV5-1 with TRBJ1-2; 9 bases agree with TRBD1. This material consisted of tumor tissue, taken after IRX-2 immunotherapy. The clonotype comes from a human donor with breast cancer. The CDR3, as DNA: TGCGCCAGCAGCACCGGGACAGGGCTCCTACTTAACTATGGCTACACCTTC. As protein: CASSTGTGLLLNYGYTF.